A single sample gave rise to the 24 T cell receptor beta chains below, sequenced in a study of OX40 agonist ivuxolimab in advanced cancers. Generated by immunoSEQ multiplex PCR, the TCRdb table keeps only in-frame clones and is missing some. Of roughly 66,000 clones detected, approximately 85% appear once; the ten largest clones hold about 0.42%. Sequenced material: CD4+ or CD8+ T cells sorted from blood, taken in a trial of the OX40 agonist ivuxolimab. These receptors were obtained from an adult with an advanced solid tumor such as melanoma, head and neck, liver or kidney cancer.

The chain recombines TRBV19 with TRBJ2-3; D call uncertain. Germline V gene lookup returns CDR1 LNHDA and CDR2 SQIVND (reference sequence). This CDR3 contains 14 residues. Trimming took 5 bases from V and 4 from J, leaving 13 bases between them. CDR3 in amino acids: CASSLAYSSDTQYF. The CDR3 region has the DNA TGTGCCAGTAGTCTCGCATATAGCTCAGATACGCAGTATTTT.

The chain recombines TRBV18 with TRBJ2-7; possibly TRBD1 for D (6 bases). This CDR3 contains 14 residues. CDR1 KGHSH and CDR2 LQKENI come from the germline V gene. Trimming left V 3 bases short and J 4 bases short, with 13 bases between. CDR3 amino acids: CASSPTAGAYEQYV. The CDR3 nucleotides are TGTGCCAGCTCACCTACGGCAGGGGCTTACGAGCAGTACGTC.

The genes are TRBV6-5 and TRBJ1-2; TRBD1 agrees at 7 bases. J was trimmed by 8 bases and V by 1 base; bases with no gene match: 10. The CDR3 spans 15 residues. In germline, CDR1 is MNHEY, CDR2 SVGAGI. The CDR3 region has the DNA TGTGCCAGCAGTTACTGGACAGGTGGCGTAGGCGGCTACACCTTC. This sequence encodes CASSYWTGGVGGYTF.

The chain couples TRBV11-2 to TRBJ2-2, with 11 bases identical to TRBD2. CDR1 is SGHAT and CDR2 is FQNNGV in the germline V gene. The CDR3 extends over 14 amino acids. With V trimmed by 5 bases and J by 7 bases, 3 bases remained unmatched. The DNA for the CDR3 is TGTGCCAGCAGCCCCCTAGCGGGAGGCGGGGAGCTGTTTTTT. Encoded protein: CASSPLAGGGELFF.

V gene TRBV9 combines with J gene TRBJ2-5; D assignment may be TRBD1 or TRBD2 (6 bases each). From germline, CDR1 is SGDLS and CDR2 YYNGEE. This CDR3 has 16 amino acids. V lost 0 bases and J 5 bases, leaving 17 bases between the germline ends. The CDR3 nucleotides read TGTGCCAGCAGCGTAGGCGATGCGGGACATGGTGAGACCCAGTACTTC. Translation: CASSVGDAGHGETQYF.

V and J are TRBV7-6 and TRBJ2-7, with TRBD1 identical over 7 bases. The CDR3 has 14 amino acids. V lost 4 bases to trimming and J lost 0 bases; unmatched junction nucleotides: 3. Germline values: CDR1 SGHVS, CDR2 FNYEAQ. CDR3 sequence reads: CASSSWTGSYEQYV. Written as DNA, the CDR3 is TGTGCCAGCAGCTCCTGGACAGGCTCCTACGAGCAGTACGTC.

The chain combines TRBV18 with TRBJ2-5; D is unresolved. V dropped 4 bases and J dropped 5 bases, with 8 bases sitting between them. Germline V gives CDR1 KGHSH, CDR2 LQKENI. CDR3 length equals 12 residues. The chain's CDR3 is CASSRGSETQYF. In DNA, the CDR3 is TGTGCCAGCTCACGAGGATCGGAGACCCAGTACTTC.

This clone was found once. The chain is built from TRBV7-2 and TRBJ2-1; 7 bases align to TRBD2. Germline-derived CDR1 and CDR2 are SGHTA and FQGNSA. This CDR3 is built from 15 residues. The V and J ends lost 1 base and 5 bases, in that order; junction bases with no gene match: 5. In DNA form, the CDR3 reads TGTGCCAGCAGCTTAGATCGGACTAGGAACAATGAGCAGTTCTTC. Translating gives CASSLDRTRNNEQFF.

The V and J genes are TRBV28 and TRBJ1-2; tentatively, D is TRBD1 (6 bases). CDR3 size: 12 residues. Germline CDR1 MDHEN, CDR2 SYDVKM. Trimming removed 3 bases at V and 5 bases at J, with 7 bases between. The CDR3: CASSLRGYGYTF. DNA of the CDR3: TGTGCCAGCAGTTTGAGGGGGTATGGCTACACCTTC.

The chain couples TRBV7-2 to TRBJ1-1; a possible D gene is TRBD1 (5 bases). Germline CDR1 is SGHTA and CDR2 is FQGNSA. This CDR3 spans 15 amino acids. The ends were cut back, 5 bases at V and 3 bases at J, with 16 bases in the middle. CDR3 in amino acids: CASSLRPGTYTEAFF. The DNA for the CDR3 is TGTGCCAGCAGCCTTCGCCCCGGGACCTACACTGAAGCTTTCTTT.

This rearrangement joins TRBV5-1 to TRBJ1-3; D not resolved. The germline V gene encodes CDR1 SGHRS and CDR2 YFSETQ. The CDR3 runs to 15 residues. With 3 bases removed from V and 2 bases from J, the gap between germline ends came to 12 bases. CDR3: CASSSAASAGNTIYF. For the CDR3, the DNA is TGCGCCAGCAGCTCCGCTGCGTCAGCTGGAAACACCATATATTTT.

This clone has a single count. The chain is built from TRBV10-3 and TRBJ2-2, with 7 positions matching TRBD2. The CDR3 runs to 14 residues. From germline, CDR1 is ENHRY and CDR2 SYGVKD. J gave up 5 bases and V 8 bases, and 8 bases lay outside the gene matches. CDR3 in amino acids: CAIAGGGYTGELFF. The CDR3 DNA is TGTGCCATCGCCGGCGGGGGATATACCGGGGAGCTGTTTTTT.

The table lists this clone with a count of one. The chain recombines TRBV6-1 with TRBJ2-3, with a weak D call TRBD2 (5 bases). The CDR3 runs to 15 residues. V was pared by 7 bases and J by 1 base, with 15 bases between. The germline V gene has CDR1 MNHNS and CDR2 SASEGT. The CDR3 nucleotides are TGTGCCAGCACGACTGGGAGCATACGCACAGATACGCAGTATTTT. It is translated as CASTTGSIRTDTQYF.

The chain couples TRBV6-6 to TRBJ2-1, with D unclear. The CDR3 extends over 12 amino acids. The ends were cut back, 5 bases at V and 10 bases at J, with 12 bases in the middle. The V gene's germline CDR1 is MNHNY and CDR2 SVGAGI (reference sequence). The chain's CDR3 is CASSPPTTEQFF. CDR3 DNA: TGTGCCAGCAGTCCACCCACCACCGAGCAGTTCTTC.

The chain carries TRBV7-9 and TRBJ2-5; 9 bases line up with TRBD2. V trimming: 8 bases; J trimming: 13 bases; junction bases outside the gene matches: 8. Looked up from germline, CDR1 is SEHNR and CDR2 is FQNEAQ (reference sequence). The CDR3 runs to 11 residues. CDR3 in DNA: TGTGCCAGCGGTTTAGCGGGAGCTCCGTACTTC. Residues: CASGLAGAPYF.

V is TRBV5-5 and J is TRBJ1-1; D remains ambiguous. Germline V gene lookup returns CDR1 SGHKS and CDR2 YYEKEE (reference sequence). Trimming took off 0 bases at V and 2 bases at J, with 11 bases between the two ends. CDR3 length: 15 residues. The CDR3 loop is CASSLGGGVNTEAFF. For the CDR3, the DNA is TGTGCCAGCAGCTTGGGTGGTGGAGTAAACACTGAAGCTTTCTTT.

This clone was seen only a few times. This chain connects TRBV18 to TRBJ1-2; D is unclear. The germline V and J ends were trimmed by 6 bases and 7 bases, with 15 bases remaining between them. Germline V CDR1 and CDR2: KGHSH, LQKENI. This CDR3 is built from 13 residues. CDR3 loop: CASSLRGEGGYTF. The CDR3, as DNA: TGTGCCAGCTCCCTTCGGGGAGAGGGTGGCTACACCTTC.

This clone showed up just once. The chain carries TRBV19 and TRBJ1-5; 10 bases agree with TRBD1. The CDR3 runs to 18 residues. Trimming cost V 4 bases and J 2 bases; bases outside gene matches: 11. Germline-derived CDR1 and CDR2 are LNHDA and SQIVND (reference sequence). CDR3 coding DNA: TGTGCCAGTAGTAGTTTCGGCACCGGGACAGGGGGCAATCAGCCCCAGCATTTT. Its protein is CASSSFGTGTGGNQPQHF.

Written as DNA, the CDR3 is TGTGCCAGCAGCTACTTCCCTCAACAGGGCCTTTGGTCCGAGCAGTACTTC. Amino acid sequence: CASSYFPQQGLWSEQYF. This chain joins TRBV7-8 and TRBJ2-7; D is perhaps TRBD1 (6 bases). Germline loops: CDR1 SGHVS, CDR2 FQNEAQ. The CDR3 loop spans 17 amino acids. The V gene lost 4 bases and the J gene lost 6 bases, with 25 bases spanning the gap.

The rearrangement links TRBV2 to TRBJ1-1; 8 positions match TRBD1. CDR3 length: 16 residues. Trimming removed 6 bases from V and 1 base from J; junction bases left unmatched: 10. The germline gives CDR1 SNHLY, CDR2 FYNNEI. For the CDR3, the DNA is TGTGCCAGCAGGAATTCCAGGGGGCTGGCGAACACTGAAGCTTTCTTT. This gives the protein CASRNSRGLANTEAFF.

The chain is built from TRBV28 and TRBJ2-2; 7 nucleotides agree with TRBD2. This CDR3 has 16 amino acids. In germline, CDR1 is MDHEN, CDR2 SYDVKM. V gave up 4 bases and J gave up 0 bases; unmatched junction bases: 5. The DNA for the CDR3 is TGTGCCAGCAGTTACATAAGCGGGGCGAACACCGGGGAGCTGTTTTTT. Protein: CASSYISGANTGELFF.

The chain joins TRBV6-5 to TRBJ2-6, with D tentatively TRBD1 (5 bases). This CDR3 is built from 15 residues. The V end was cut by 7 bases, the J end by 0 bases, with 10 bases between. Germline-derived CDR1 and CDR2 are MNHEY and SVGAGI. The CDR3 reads CASMLDSSGANVLTF. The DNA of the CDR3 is TGTGCCAGCATGTTAGACAGCTCTGGGGCCAACGTCCTGACTTTC.

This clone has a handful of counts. CDR3 region: CASSEVAGYNEQFF. CDR3 in DNA: TGTGCCAGCAGTGAGGTAGCGGGATACAATGAGCAGTTCTTC. The chain employs TRBV6-1 and TRBJ2-1; 8 bases line up with TRBD2. Germline values: CDR1 MNHNS, CDR2 SASEGT. This CDR3 region has 14 residues. V was clipped by 3 bases and J by 4 bases; unmatched bases: 2.

The CDR3 bases are TGTGCCTGGAGTGGACGAGGAAGGGGGCAAGAGACCCAGTACTTC. This gives the protein CAWSGRGRGQETQYF. The V gene is TRBV30, the J gene TRBJ2-5, with D tentatively TRBD1 (6 bases). The germline V and J ends were trimmed by 1 base and 2 bases, with 14 bases remaining between them. The CDR3 runs 15 residues. Per germline, CDR1 GTSNPN and CDR2 SVGIG (reference sequence).